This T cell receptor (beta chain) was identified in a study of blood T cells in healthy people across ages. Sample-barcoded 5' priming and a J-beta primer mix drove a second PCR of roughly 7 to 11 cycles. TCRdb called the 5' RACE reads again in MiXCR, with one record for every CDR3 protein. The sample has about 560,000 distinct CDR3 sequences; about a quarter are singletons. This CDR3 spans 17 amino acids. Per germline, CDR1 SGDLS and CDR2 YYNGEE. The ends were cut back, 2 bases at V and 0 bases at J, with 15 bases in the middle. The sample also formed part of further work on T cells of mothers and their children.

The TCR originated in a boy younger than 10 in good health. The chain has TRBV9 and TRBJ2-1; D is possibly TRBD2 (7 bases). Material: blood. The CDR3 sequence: CASSVSGGPSSYNEQFF. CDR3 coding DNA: TGTGCCAGCAGCGTCTCGGGGGGCCCTAGCTCCTACAATGAGCAGTTCTTC.